This T cell receptor beta chain was found in a study of T-cell memory formation after mild COVID-19. About the study: Clustering of TCRs was largely donor specific. Study conclusions and caveats: Clones contracting across day 15 to 85 had a balanced CD4/CD8 profile; later expanding clones leaned CD4+. CD4+ clones that contracted lay mainly in CM and EM; CD8+ ones lay in EMRA.

V was trimmed by 2 bases and J by 4 bases, leaving 5 bases between them. CDR3 length: 12 residues. Looked up from germline, CDR1 is MNHEY and CDR2 is SMNVEV (reference sequence). From 5'RACE with constant-segment primers came TCR alpha and TCR beta cDNA libraries that carried sample barcodes and UMIs. TCRdb independently ran MiXCR on the 5' RACE reads; one entry per CDR3 protein. The sample contains 150,000 to 200,000 distinct CDR3 sequences, around 15% of which appear only once. A few counts support this clonotype. Its matching antigen is unknown. This receptor was obtained from an adult woman who had mild COVID-19 (a few samples of this study predate the infection). Cell type and time point are not known. V is TRBV27 and J is TRBJ1-2, with D hard to call. Sequencing was performed on PBMCs or a T cell subset sorted from them (not recorded which). CDR3 nucleotides: TGTGCCAGCAGTTTAAAGGGCTATGGCTACACCTTC. Its protein is CASSLKGYGYTF.